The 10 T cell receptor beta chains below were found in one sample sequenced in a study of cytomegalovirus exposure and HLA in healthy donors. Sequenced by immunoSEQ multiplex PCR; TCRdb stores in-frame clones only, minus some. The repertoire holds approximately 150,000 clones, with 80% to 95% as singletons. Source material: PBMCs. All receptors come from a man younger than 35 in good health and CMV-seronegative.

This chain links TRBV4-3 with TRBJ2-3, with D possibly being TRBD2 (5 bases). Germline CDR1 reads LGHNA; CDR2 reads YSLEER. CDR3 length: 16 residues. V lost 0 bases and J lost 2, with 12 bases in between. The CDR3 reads CASSQDAGLNTDTQYF. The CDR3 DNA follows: TGCGCCAGCAGCCAAGATGCGGGTCTAAACACAGATACGCAGTATTTT.

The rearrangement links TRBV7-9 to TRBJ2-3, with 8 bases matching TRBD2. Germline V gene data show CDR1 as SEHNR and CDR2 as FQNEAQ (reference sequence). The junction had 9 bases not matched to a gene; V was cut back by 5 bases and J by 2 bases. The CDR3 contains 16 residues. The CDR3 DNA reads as TGTGCCAGCAGCCATAAAGCGGGAGCCCCCACAGATACGCAGTATTTT. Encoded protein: CASSHKAGAPTDTQYF.

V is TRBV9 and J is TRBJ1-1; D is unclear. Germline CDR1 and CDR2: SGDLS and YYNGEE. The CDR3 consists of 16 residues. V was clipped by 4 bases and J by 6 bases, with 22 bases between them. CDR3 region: CASSSAYKSGNAEAFF. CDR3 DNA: TGTGCCAGCAGCAGTGCTTATAAATCAGGTAACGCTGAAGCTTTCTTT.

The CDR3 here is CASSPQGNYGYTF. The CDR3 coding sequence is TGTGCCAGCAGCCCACAGGGAAACTATGGCTACACCTTC. This rearrangement joins TRBV11-2 to TRBJ1-2; maybe TRBD1 (6 bases). This CDR3 is 13 amino acids long. The V and J ends lost 5 bases and 2 bases respectively, with 9 bases between them. CDR1 and CDR2 (germline): SGHAT, FQNNGV.

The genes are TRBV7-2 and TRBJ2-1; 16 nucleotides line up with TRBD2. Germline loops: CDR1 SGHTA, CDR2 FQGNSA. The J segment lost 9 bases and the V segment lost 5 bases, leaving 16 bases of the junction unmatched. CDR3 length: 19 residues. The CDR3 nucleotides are TGTGCCAGCAGCACGATCGGAGGGGGACTAGCGGGAGGGCCGCGTGAGCAGTTCTTC. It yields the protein CASSTIGGGLAGGPREQFF.

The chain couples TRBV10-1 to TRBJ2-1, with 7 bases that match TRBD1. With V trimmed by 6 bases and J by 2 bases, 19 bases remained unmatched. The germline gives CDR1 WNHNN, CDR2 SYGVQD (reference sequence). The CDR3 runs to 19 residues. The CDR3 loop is CASSEAITQGRRTYNEQFF. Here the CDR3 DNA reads TGCGCCAGCAGCGAAGCTATTACACAGGGGCGGAGAACCTACAATGAGCAGTTCTTC.

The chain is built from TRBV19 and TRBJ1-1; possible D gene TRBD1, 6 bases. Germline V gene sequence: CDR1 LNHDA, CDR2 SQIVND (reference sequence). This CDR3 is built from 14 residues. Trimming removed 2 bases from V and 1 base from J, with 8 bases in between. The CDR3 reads CASSITGTNTEAFF. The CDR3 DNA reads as TGTGCCAGTAGTATAACAGGGACGAACACTGAAGCTTTCTTT.

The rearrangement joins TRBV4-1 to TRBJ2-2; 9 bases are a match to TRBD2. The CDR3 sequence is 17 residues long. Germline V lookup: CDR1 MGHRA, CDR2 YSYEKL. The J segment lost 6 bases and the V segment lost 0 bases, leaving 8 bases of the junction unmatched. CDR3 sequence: CASSQEGSGRFAGELFF. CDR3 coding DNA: TGCGCCAGCAGCCAAGAAGGGAGCGGGAGGTTTGCCGGGGAGCTGTTTTTT.

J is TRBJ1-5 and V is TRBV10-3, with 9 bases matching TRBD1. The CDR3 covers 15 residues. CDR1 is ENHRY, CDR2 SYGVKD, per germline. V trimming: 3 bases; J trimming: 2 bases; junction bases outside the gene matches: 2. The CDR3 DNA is TGTGCCATCAGTGACGGGGACAGGGGCAATCAGCCCCAGCATTTT. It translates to CAISDGDRGNQPQHF.

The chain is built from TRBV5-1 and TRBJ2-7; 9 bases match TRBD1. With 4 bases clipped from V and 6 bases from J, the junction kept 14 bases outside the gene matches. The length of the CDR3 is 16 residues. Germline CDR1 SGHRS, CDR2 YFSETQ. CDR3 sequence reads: CASSPVPGQGPGEQYV. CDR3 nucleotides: TGCGCCAGCAGCCCCGTCCCGGGACAGGGCCCGGGCGAGCAGTACGTC.